This T cell receptor (beta chain) emerged from a study of blood T cell repertoires in COVID-19 (dated by TCRdb to the early 2020s). With regard to the full study: The collaborator samples originated in the United States, Italy and Spain and spanned the acute and convalescent phases of COVID-19. Sample metadata almost always included a de-identified subject ID, COVID-19 status, age in years and sex. The prospective study material was composed of cDNA or gDNA derived from T cells, B-cell-depleted T cells, or PBMCs. The repertoires were made available in a free public database intended to serve as a resource for research on the immune response to SARS-CoV-2. The samples were drawn from two sources: the first 160 participants of the ongoing ImmuneRACE study, and over 950 subjects contributed by 6 global collaborators. Subjects who had been exposed to COVID-19, were actively infected with it, or had recovered from it provided the deeply sampled blood TCRbeta repertoires that made up the dataset. Where HLA class I and class II types were available, the types were taken from metadata supplied by the sample provider, not from assay-based typing. Overall study results and their limits: Clinical and demographic metadata were provided uncurated, with the amount varying by source and participant.

Collaborating institutions collected whole blood in K2EDTA tubes following their own protocols. Collaborator samples were shipped for TCRbeta analysis as frozen whole blood, isolated PBMCs, or DNA extracted from either sample type. A note on this clone: Its antigen target is currently unknown. Within one base of it there is no much larger clone, and no base qualities were kept.

CDR1 and CDR2 are drawn from the germline V gene: MNHNS, SASEGT. V is clipped by 1 base and J by 8 bases, and the sequence between their germline boundaries is 6 bases long. The CDR3 covers 12 residues, taking in both the cysteine and the phenylalanine. CDR3 DNA only is kept here, 36 bases in frame from base 1. TCRbeta CDR3 regions were amplified from genomic DNA using the immunoSEQ Assay, a bias-controlled multiplex PCR. The authors' analysis ran thus. The number of nucleated cells in each sample was estimated from the amplification of reference gene primers within the assay. To quantify the absolute abundance of each unique TCRbeta CDR3 rearrangement, sequence reads were collapsed and filtered. For each sample, productive Simpson clonality was calculated as the square root of Simpson's diversity index across productive rearrangements. In its TCRdb copy, this immuneACCESS table keeps in-frame sequences only and misses some clones. Where compared with another copy, unresolved V genes explain less than half of these, and the others have no known cause. V and J calls and clone size are those listed in that table; D and trimming were worked out from the DNA. This sample holds about 230,000 clones; 75% to 85% were observed only once. The ten largest make up just under 7.5% of the sample.

The V and J genes are TRBV6-1 and TRBJ2-1; the D gene identity is not certain. Sequenced material: peripheral blood. This receptor was obtained from a woman between 45 and 60 years old with acute or convalescent COVID-19. This receptor has the CDR3 CASSEVSDEQFF. The bases read TGTGCCAGCAGTGAAGTGTCGGATGAGCAGTTCTTC.